What follows are 7 T cell receptor beta chains derived from one specimen sequenced in a study of blood T cell repertoires in COVID-19. The data were produced by immunoSEQ multiplex PCR, yet TCRdb's version contains in-frame clones alone and is incomplete. The sample holds 95,000 to 100,000 clones, around 80% seen once. The sample comprised peripheral blood. These receptors came from a human donor in a cohort sampled during active COVID-19.

This clone was seen a handful of times. This chain uses TRBV6-2 or TRBV6-3 with TRBJ1-5, with D possibly TRBD1 on 5 matching bases. Germline V gene lookup returns CDR1 MNHEY and CDR2 SVGEGT. CDR3 length equals 15 residues. V was shortened by 3 bases and J by 0 bases, with 9 bases between the two germline ends. The CDR3 bases are TGTGCCAGCAGTTATGGGGGGTTTAGCAATCAGCCCCAGCATTTT. It encodes CASSYGGFSNQPQHF.

DNA of the CDR3: TGTGCCAGCTCACCTGTTTCTACTAACTATGGCTACACCTTC. This sequence encodes CASSPVSTNYGYTF. The chain couples TRBV18 to TRBJ1-2; the D is unclear. In germline, CDR1 is KGHSH, CDR2 LQKENI. V was clipped by 3 bases and J by 0 bases, with 8 bases between them. The CDR3 is 14 amino acids.

The V and J genes are TRBV9 and TRBJ1-2, with D perhaps matching TRBD1 (6 bases). The CDR3 contains 17 residues. V lost 3 bases and J lost 3, with 21 bases in between. Germline-derived CDR1 and CDR2 are SGDLS and YYNGEE. CDR3 sequence: CASSASGEKAVDYGYTF. The DNA of the CDR3 is TGTGCCAGCAGCGCGTCAGGGGAAAAGGCGGTGGACTATGGCTACACCTTC.

This rearrangement joins TRBV5-1 to TRBJ2-5; TRBD1 aligns across 9 bases. This CDR3 spans 14 amino acids. In germline, CDR1 is SGHRS, CDR2 YFSETQ. V lost 4 bases to trimming and J lost 5 bases; unmatched junction nucleotides: 6. The CDR3 reads CASSIGQGLETQYF. CDR3 nucleotides: TGCGCCAGCAGCATCGGACAGGGGTTGGAGACCCAGTACTTC. The entire variable domain, with the rest obtained from reference TRBV5-1 and TRBJ2-5, is as follows: KAGVTQTPRYLIKTRGQQVTLSCSPISGHRSVSWYQQTPGQGLQFLFEYFSETQRNKGNFPGRFSGRQFSNSRSEMNVSTLELGDSALYLCASSIGQGLETQYFGPGTRLLVL.

V usage is TRBV9 and J usage is TRBJ1-5; D perhaps matches TRBD1 (5 bases). Trimming took 3 bases from V and 0 from J, leaving 10 bases between them. The length of the CDR3 is 15 residues. Germline V gene data show CDR1 as SGDLS and CDR2 as YYNGEE. For the CDR3, the DNA is TGTGCCAGCAGCGAGGGGTATGGTAGCAATCAGCCCCAGCATTTT. Its protein is CASSEGYGSNQPQHF.

The chain has TRBV4-3 and TRBJ2-7, with 7 bases lining up with TRBD1. Germline trimming cut 9 bases from V and 1 base from J; bases unmatched to any gene: 6. Germline V lookup: CDR1 LGHNA, CDR2 YSLEER. This CDR3 has 13 residues. The CDR3 DNA sequence: TGCGCCAGTGGACAGGACCTATCCTACGAGCAGTACTTC. Translation gives CASGQDLSYEQYF.

The chain carries TRBV18 and TRBJ2-5, with 8 bases lining up with TRBD1. The trim removed 1 base at V and 5 bases at J, leaving 6 bases unmatched. This CDR3 contains 15 residues. Germline-derived CDR1 and CDR2 are KGHSH and LQKENI. The DNA of the CDR3 is TGTGCCAGCTCACCACTAAGACAGGGGAGGGAGACCCAGTACTTC. Its translation: CASSPLRQGRETQYF.